This is a list of T cell receptor beta chains from one sample in a study of T-cell memory formation after mild COVID-19. TCRdb processed the 5' RACE reads anew with MiXCR; each CDR3 protein has one entry. Found here are about 140,000 distinct CDR3 sequences, less than 25% of them singletons; the top ten hold approximately 25%. The sequencing sample was made of PBMCs or a T cell subset sorted from them (not recorded which). The receptors were gathered from an adult woman who had mild COVID-19 (a few samples of this study predate the infection). Cell type and time point are not known. Each CDR3 is given with its conserved first and last residue. The D gene is left open where the match is weak. Expanded clones get a size class; other rows say once, few or many, or leave the size out.

J	D	size	V	CDR3	DNA
TRBJ2-2	-	-	TRBV27	CASLGQGRPGELFF	TGTGCCAGCCTTGGGCAGGGTAGACCCGGGGAGCTGTTTTTT
TRBJ1-1	-	few	TRBV7-2	CASSQIAENTEAFF	TGTGCCAGCAGCCAGATCGCGGAGAACACTGAAGCTTTCTTT
TRBJ1-1	-	few	TRBV4-2	CASSQVTTQDGNTEAFF	TGTGCCAGCAGCCAAGTTACGACACAGGACGGGAACACTGAAGCTTTCTTT
TRBJ2-7	TRBD2	few	TRBV11-3	CASSPSERELDEQYF	TGTGCCAGCAGCCCTTCGGAGCGGGAGTTGGACGAGCAGTACTTC
TRBJ2-4	-	few	TRBV10-3	CAISDGQPKNIQYF	TGTGCCATCAGTGACGGACAGCCCAAAAACATTCAGTACTTC
TRBJ2-3	-	-	TRBV10-2	CASSEQKATDTQYF	TGCGCCAGCAGTGAGCAGAAAGCTACAGATACGCAGTATTTT
TRBJ2-2	TRBD1	few	TRBV6-6	CASSFPGQTNTGELFF	TGTGCCAGCAGTTTCCCGGGACAGACGAACACCGGGGAGCTGTTTTTT
TRBJ2-7	-	few	TRBV6-1	CASRYSYEQYF	TGTGCCAGCCGCTACTCCTACGAGCAGTACTTC
TRBJ1-2	TRBD1	-	TRBV11-2	CASTPGGVGYTF	TGTGCCAGCACCCCAGGGGGGGTGGGCTACACCTTC
TRBJ2-7	-	-	TRBV29-1	CSVVGDSLEQYF	TGCAGCGTGGTGGGGGACTCCCTCGAGCAGTACTTC
TRBJ1-1	-	few	TRBV6-1	CASILGDTEAFF	TGTGCCAGCATCCTGGGGGACACTGAAGCTTTCTTT
TRBJ1-4	-	once	TRBV12-3/TRBV12-4	CASSFLGTNEKLFF	TGTGCCAGCAGTTTTCTTGGAACTAATGAAAAACTGTTTTTT
TRBJ2-5	TRBD2	few	TRBV11-1	CASSRLAIETQYF	TGTGCCAGCAGCAGACTAGCGATCGAGACCCAGTACTTC
TRBJ2-7	-	-	TRBV16	CASSPAPGAYEKYF	TGTGCCAGCAGCCCAGCCCCTGGGGCCTACGAGAAGTACTTC
TRBJ1-1	TRBD1	-	TRBV5-1	CASSSATGGDVNTEAFF	TGCGCCAGCAGCTCGGCCACAGGGGGAGATGTGAACACTGAAGCTTTCTTT
TRBJ1-4	TRBD1	-	TRBV4-1	CASSHPSKGTGGEKLFF	TGCGCCAGCAGCCATCCATCTAAAGGGACAGGGGGGGAAAAACTGTTTTTT
TRBJ2-3	TRBD2	few	TRBV11-2	CASSPWTSGGGDTQYF	TGTGCCAGCAGCCCATGGACTAGCGGGGGTGGAGATACGCAGTATTTT
TRBJ2-7	TRBD2	few	TRBV6-2/TRBV6-3	CASSPGTSGEQYF	TGTGCCAGCAGTCCGGGGACTAGCGGCGAGCAGTACTTC
TRBJ2-7	TRBD1	-	TRBV7-9	CASSSQGVAYEQYF	TGTGCCAGCAGCTCACAGGGGGTGGCCTACGAGCAGTACTTC
TRBJ2-5	TRBD1	few	TRBV7-9	CASRAGDRETQYF	TGTGCCAGCAGGGCCGGGGACAGAGAGACCCAGTACTTC
TRBJ2-2	TRBD2	-	TRBV4-3	CASSQDTRLAVNTGELFF	TGCGCCAGCAGCCAAGATACAAGACTAGCGGTGAACACCGGGGAGCTGTTTTTT
TRBJ1-1	-	few	TRBV7-9	CASSPTTGNTEAFF	TGTGCCAGCAGCCCCACGACAGGGAACACTGAAGCTTTCTTT
TRBJ1-1	-	few	TRBV6-1	CASTLGEAFF	TGTGCCAGCACCCTGGGAGAAGCTTTCTTT
TRBJ2-1	-	few	TRBV19	CASSLAGASNEQFF	TGTGCCAGTAGTTTGGCGGGGGCGAGCAATGAGCAGTTCTTC
TRBJ1-6	-	-	TRBV7-9	CASSLGTRDNSPLHF	TGTGCCAGCAGCTTAGGGACAAGGGACAATTCACCCCTCCACTTT
TRBJ2-1	-	few	TRBV15	CATSRELVDEQFF	TGTGCCACCAGCAGAGAGCTAGTCGATGAGCAGTTCTTC
TRBJ2-3	TRBD2	few	TRBV7-9	CASSLLAGGPSDTQYF	TGTGCCAGCAGCTTACTAGCGGGGGGGCCCTCAGATACGCAGTATTTT
TRBJ2-3	-	few	TRBV11-3	CASRGINTDTQYF	TGTGCCAGCAGGGGTATAAACACAGATACGCAGTATTTT
TRBJ2-7	TRBD2	-	TRBV15	CATSRQRDSYEQYF	TGTGCCACCAGCAGGCAGCGGGACTCCTACGAGCAGTACTTC
TRBJ2-7	-	-	TRBV2	CASKRTVEYF	TGTGCCAGTAAAAGGACGGTAGAGTACTTC
TRBJ2-7	-	few	TRBV20-1	CSARERRDYEQYF	TGCAGTGCTAGAGAACGGAGGGACTACGAGCAGTACTTC
TRBJ2-1	TRBD2	-	TRBV12-3/TRBV12-4	CASSQGTSSYNEQFF	TGTGCCAGCAGCCAAGGGACTAGCTCCTACAATGAGCAGTTCTTC
TRBJ2-3	TRBD2	many	TRBV20-1	CSARDLAGGASDTQYF	TGCAGTGCTAGAGATCTGGCGGGGGGGGCCTCAGATACGCAGTATTTT
TRBJ2-1	TRBD2	-	TRBV25-1	CASSEYQGLAGESEQFF	TGTGCCAGCAGTGAATACCAGGGACTAGCGGGAGAATCTGAGCAGTTCTTC
TRBJ1-1	TRBD1	-	TRBV12-3/TRBV12-4	CANTWTGITEAFF	TGTGCCAACACCTGGACAGGGATCACTGAAGCTTTCTTT
TRBJ2-7	-	-	TRBV4-3	CASSYGDSPRFEQYF	TGCGCCAGCAGCTACGGTGACAGTCCTCGCTTCGAGCAGTACTTC
TRBJ1-2	-	-	TRBV7-2	CASSLSDPRHYGYTF	TGTGCCAGCAGCCTGTCCGATCCTAGACACTATGGCTACACCTTC
TRBJ1-1	TRBD1	few	TRBV12-3/TRBV12-4	CASSPRGKNTEAFF	TGTGCCAGCAGTCCCAGGGGGAAGAACACTGAAGCTTTCTTT
TRBJ2-7	-	few	TRBV7-6	CASSLGRGLDYEQYF	TGTGCCAGCAGCTTAGGTCGCGGACTCGACTACGAGCAGTACTTC
TRBJ1-2	-	few	TRBV2	CASSETGRGNSYTF	TGTGCCAGCAGTGAAACAGGGAGAGGCAATAGCTACACCTTC
TRBJ2-3	TRBD1	-	TRBV7-2	CASSLGQTGTDTQYF	TGTGCCAGCAGCCTGGGACAGACTGGCACAGATACGCAGTATTTT
TRBJ2-1	-	-	TRBV9	CASSVAKESYNEQFF	TGTGCCAGCAGCGTAGCGAAAGAATCCTACAATGAGCAGTTCTTC
TRBJ1-2	-	-	TRBV12-3/TRBV12-4	CASSLEPLPDGPRGGYTF	TGTGCCAGCAGCTTAGAGCCCCTTCCCGACGGTCCCCGGGGAGGCTACACCTTC
TRBJ2-1	-	-	TRBV6-2/TRBV6-3	CASTAGNEQFF	TGTGCCAGCACTGCCGGGAATGAGCAGTTCTTC
TRBJ1-2	-	few	TRBV7-2	CASSLGTSRGYTF	TGTGCCAGCAGCTTAGGGACATCCAGGGGCTACACCTTC
TRBJ2-7	-	-	TRBV2	CASSDSPLEQYF	TGTGCCAGCAGTGACTCTCCCCTCGAGCAGTACTTC
TRBJ2-7	-	many	TRBV7-9	CASSLVSSYEQYF	TGTGCCAGCAGCTTAGTGAGCTCCTACGAGCAGTACTTC
TRBJ2-1	TRBD2	few	TRBV6-5	CASSRTSGDYNEQFF	TGTGCCAGCAGTCGGACTAGCGGGGACTACAATGAGCAGTTCTTC
TRBJ2-7	-	once	TRBV12-3/TRBV12-4	CASSLFSPGYEQYF	TGTGCCAGCAGCTTATTTTCCCCGGGCTACGAGCAGTACTTC
TRBJ2-1	-	-	TRBV15	CATRIQSYNEQFF	TGTGCCACCAGGATTCAGAGCTACAATGAGCAGTTTTTC
TRBJ2-3	TRBD2	once	TRBV18	CASSPSAGDTDTQYF	TGTGCCAGCTCACCATCAGCGGGAGACACAGATACGCAGTATTTT
TRBJ2-1	-	once	TRBV3-1	CASSPGGGLNEQFF	TGTGCCAGCAGTCCTGGGGGGGGCCTCAATGAGCAGTTCTTC
TRBJ2-3	-	few	TRBV20-1	CSTRLTDTDTQYF	TGCAGTACTAGGCTAACGGACACAGATACGCAGTATTTT
TRBJ2-2	TRBD2	-	TRBV29-1	CSVDEGLAPGELFF	TGCAGCGTTGATGAGGGACTAGCCCCCGGGGAGCTGTTTTTT
TRBJ2-5	TRBD1	few	TRBV7-8	CASSFPGTAYQETQYF	TGTGCCAGCAGCTTCCCCGGGACAGCGTACCAAGAGACCCAGTACTTC
TRBJ2-1	-	many	TRBV20-1	CSARDLRGYNEQFF	TGCAGTGCTAGAGATTTGCGGGGATACAATGAGCAGTTCTTC
TRBJ2-7	-	-	TRBV24-1	CATSDNRDVPAYEQYF	TGTGCCACCAGTGATAACCGGGACGTACCAGCCTACGAGCAGTACTTC